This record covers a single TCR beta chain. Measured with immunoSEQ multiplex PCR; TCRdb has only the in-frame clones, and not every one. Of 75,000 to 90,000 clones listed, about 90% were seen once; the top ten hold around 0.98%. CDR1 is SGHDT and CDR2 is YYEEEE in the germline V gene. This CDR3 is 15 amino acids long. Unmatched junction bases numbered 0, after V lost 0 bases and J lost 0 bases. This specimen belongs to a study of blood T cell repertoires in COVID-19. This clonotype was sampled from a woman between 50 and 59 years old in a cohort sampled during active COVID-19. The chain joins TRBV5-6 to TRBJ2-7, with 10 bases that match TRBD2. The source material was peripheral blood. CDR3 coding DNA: TGTGCCAGCAGCTTGGGGACTAGCGGCTCCTACGAGCAGTACTTC. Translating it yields CASSLGTSGSYEQYF. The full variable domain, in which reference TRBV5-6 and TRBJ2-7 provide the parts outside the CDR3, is DAGVTQSPTHLIKTRGQQVTLRCSPKSGHDTVSWYQQALGQGPQFIFQYYEEEERQRGNFPDRFSGHQFPNYSSELNVNALLLGDSALYLCASSLGTSGSYEQYFGPGTRLTVT.